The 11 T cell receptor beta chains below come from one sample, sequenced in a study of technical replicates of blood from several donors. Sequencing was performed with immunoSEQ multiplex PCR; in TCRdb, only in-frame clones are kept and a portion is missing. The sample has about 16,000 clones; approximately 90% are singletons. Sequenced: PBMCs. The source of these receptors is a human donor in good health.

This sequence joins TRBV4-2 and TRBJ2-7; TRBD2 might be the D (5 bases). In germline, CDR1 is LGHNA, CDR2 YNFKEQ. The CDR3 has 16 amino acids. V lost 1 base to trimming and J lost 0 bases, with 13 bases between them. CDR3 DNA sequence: TGTGCCAGCAGCCAAGGGCTCGGGGTGCTCTCCTACGAGCAGTACTTC. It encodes CASSQGLGVLSYEQYF.

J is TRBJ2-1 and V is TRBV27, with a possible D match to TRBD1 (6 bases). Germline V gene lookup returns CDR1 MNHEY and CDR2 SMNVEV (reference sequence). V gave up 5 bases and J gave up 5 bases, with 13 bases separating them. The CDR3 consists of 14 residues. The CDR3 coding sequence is TGTGCCAGCAGTCTCGGGACACCTAACAATGAGCAGTTCTTC. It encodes CASSLGTPNNEQFF.

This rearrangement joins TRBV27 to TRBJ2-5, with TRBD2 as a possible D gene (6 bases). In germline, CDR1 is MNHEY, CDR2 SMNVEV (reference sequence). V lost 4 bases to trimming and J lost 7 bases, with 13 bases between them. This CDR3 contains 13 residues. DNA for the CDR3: TGTGCCAGCAGTTCGACAGTGGAGGGGACCCAGTACTTC. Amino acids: CASSSTVEGTQYF.

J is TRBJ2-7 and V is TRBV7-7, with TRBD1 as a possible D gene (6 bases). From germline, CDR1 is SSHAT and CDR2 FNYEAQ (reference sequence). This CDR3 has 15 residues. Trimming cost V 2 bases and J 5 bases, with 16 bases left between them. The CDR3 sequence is CASSLSPGDLNEQYF. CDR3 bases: TGTGCCAGCAGCTTATCGCCAGGGGATCTCAACGAGCAGTACTTC.

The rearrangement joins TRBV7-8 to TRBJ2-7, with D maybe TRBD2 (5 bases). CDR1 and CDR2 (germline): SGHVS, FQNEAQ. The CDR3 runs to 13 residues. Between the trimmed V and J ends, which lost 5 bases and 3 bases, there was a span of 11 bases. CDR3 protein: CASSTGVHYEQYF. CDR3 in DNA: TGTGCCAGCAGCACCGGGGTTCACTACGAGCAGTACTTC. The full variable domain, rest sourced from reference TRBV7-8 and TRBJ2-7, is GAGVSQSPRYKVAKRGQDVALRCDPISGHVSLFWYQQALGQGPEFLTYFQNEAQLDKSGLPSDRFFAERPEGSVSTLKIQRTQQEDSAVYLCASSTGVHYEQYFGPGTRLTVT.

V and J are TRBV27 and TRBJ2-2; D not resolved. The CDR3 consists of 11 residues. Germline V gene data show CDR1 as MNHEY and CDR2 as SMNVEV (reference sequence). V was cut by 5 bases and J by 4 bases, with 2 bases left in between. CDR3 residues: CASSRTGELFF. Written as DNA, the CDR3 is TGTGCCAGCAGTCGCACCGGGGAGCTGTTTTTT.

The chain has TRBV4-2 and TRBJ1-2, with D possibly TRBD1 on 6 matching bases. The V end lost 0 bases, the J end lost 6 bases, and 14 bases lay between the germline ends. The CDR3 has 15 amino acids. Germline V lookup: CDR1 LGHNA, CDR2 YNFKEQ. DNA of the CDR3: TGTGCCAGCAGCCAAGACTTGTGGCAGGGGAATGGCTACACCTTC. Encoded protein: CASSQDLWQGNGYTF.

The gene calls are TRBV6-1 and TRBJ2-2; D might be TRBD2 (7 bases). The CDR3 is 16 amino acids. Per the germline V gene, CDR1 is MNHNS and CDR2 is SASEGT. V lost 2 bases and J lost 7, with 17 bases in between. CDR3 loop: CASSEWGGREVGELFF. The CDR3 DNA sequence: TGTGCCAGCAGTGAATGGGGGGGGCGCGAGGTCGGGGAGCTGTTTTTT.

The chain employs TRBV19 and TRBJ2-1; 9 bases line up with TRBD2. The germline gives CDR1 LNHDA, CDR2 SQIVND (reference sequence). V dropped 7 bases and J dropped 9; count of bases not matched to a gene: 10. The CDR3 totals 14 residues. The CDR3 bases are TGTGCCAGTACTGCGCCGGGACTAGCCCCTGAGCAGTTCTTC. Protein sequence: CASTAPGLAPEQFF.

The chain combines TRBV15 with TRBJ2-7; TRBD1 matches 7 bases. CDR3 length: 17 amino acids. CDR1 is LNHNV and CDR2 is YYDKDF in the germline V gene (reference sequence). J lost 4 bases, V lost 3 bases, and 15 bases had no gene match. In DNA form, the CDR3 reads TGTGCCACCAGCAGCGTTAATGGGCAGGGGGTATCATACGAGCAGTACTTC. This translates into CATSSVNGQGVSYEQYF. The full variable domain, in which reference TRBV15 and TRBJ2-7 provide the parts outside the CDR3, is DAMVIQNPRYQVTQFGKPVTLSCSQTLNHNVMYWYQQKSSQAPKLLFHYYDKDFNNEADTPDNFQSRRPNTSFCFLDIRSPGLGDTAMYLCATSSVNGQGVSYEQYFGPGTRLTVT.

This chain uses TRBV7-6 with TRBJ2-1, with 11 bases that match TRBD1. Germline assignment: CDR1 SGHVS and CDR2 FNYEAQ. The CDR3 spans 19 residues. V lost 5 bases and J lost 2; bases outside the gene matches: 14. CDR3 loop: CASSQKGQGGTAAYNEQFF. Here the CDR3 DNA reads TGTGCCAGCAGCCAGAAGGGACAGGGGGGAACGGCCGCCTACAATGAGCAGTTCTTC.